The T cell receptor (beta chain) described here comes from a study of CD8+ T cells in alopecia areata. Following RNA extraction, reverse transcription yielded cDNA that acted as the sequencing template. Here immunoSEQ multiplex PCR was the method, and the copy in TCRdb shows in-frame clones only, minus some. This table holds 100,000 to 150,000 clones, about 46% found once. Specimen: CD8+ T cells sorted from blood, collected at week 0. The sequence came from a human donor with alopecia areata.

CDR3 loop: CAWSPGQRAEGLFF. CDR3 DNA sequence: TGTGCCTGGAGTCCGGGACAGCGAGCGGAAGGACTGTTTTTT. This rearrangement joins TRBV30 to TRBJ1-4, with TRBD1 matching over 7 bases. With 2 bases clipped from V and 13 bases from J, the junction kept 13 bases outside the gene matches. CDR1 is GTSNPN, CDR2 SVGIG, per germline (reference sequence). The CDR3 loop spans 14 amino acids.